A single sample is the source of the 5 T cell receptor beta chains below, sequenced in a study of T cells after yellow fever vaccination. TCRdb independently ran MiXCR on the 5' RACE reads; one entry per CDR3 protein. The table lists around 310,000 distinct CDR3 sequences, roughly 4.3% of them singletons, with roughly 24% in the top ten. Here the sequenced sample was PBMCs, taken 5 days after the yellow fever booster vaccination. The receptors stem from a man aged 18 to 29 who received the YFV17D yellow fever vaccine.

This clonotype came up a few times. The CDR3 DNA reads as TGCGCCAGCAGCCCCGGGACCCTAAAAGACGAGCAGTACTTC. Translation gives CASSPGTLKDEQYF. This chain connects TRBV5-1 to TRBJ2-7; D may correspond to TRBD1 or TRBD2 (5 bases each). Between the trimmed V and J ends, which lost 4 bases and 5 bases, there was a span of 16 bases. The germline CDR1 and CDR2 sequences are SGHRS and YFSETQ. The CDR3 is made up of 14 amino acids.

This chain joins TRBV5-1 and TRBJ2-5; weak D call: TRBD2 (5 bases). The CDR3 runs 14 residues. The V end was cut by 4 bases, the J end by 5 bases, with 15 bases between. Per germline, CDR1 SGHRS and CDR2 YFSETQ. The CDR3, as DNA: TGCGCCAGCAGCCCAGTCGGGGTCCGGGAGACCCAGTACTTC. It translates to CASSPVGVRETQYF.

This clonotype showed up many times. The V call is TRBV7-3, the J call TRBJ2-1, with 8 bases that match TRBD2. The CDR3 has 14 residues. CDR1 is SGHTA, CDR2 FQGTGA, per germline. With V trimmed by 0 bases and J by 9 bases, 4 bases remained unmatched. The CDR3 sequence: CASSLTSGGGEQFF. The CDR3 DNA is TGTGCCAGCAGCTTAACCAGCGGGGGAGGTGAGCAGTTCTTC. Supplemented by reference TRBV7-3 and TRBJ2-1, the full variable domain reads GAGVSQTPSNKVTEKGKYVELRCDPISGHTALYWYRQSLGQGPEFLIYFQGTGAADDSGLPNDRFFAVRPEGSVSTLKIQRTERGDSAVYLCASSLTSGGGEQFFGPGTRLTVL.

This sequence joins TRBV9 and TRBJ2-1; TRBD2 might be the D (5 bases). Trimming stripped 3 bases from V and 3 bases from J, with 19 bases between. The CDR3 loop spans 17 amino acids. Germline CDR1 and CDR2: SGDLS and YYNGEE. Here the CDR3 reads CASSASGQPRLYNEQFF. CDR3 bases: TGTGCCAGCAGCGCGAGCGGTCAACCCCGCCTCTACAATGAGCAGTTCTTC.

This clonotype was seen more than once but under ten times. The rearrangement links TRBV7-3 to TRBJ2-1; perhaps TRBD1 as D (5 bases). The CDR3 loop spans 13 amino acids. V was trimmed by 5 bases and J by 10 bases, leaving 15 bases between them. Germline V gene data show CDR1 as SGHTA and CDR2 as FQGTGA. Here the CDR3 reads CASSTGPILEQFF. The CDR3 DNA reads TGTGCCAGCAGCACAGGACCGATTCTGGAGCAGTTCTTC.